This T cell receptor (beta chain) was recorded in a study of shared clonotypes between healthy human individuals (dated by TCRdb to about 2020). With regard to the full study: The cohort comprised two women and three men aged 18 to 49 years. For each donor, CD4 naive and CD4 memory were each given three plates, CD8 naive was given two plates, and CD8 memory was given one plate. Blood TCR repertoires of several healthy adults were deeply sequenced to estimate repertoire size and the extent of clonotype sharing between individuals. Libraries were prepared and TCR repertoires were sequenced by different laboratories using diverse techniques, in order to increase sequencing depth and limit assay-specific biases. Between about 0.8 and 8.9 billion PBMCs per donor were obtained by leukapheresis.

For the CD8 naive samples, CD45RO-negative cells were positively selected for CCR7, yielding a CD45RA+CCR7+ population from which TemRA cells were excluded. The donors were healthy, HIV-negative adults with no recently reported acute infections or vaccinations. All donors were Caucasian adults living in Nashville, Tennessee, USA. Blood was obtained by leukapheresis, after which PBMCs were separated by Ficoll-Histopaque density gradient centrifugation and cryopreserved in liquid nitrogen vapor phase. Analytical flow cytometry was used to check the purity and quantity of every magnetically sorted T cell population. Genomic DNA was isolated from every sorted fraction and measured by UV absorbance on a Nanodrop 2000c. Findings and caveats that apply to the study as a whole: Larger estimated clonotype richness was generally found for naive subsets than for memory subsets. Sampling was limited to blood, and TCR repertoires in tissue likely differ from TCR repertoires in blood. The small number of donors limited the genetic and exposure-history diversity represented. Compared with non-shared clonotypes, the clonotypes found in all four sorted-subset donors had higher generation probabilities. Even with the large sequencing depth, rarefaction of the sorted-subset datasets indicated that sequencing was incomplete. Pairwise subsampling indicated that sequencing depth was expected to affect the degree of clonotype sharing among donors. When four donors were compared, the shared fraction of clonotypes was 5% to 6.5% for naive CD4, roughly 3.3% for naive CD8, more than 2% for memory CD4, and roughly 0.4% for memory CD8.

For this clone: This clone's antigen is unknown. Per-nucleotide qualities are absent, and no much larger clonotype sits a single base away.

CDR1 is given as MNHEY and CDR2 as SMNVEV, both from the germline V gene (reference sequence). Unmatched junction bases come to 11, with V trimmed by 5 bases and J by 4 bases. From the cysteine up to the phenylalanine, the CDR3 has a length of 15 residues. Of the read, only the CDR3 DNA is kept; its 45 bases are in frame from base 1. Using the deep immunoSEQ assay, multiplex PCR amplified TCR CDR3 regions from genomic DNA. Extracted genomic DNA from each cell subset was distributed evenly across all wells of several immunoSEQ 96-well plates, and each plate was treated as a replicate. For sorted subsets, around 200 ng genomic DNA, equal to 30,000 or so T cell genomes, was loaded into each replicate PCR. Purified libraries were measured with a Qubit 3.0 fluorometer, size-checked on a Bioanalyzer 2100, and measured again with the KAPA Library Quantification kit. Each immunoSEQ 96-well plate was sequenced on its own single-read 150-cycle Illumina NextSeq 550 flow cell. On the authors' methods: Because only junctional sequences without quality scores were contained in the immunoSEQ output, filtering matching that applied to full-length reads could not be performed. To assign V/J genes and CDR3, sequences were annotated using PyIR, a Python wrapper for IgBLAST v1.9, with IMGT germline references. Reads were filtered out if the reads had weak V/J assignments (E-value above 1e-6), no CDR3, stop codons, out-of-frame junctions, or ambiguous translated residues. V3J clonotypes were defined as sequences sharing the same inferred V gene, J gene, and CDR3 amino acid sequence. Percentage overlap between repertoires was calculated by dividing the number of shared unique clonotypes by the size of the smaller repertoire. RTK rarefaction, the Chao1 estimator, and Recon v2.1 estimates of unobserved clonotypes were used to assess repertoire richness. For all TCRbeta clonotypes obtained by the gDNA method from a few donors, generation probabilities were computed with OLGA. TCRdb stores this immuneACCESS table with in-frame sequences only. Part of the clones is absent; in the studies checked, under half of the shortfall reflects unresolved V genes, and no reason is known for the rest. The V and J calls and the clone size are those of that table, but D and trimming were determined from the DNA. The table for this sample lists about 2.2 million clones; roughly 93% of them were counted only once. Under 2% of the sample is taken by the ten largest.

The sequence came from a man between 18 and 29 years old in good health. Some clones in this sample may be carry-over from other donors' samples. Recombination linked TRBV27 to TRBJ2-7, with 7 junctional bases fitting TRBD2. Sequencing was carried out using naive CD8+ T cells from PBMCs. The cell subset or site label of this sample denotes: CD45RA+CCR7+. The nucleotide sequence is TGTGCCAGCAGTGGCCGAGGACTAGGGCTATACGAGCAGTACTTC. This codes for CASSGRGLGLYEQYF.